This T cell receptor (beta chain) is from a study of blood T cell repertoires in COVID-19. Study context: T cells, B-cell-depleted T cells, or PBMCs supplied cDNA or gDNA.

As originally analysed: Reference gene primer amplification gave estimated nucleated cell counts. Libraries were prepared by immunoSEQ multiplex PCR; TCRdb keeps only in-frame clonotypes and omits some of them. From that table come the V and J calls and clone size; the DNA was used to work out D and trimming. The sample has some 200,000 clones, roughly 90% seen once. Participants spanned ages roughly 18 to 90 years and resided in about two dozen US areas. Donors in Cohort 3 who had recovered were those with two negative PCRs, healthcare professional clearance, or resolution of their symptoms. This clone was detected only a few times. The V and J ends lost 0 bases and 5 bases respectively, with 7 bases between them. The CDR3 consists of 12 residues. CDR1 and CDR2 (germline): SQVTM, ANQGSEA.

This receptor was obtained from a woman aged 18 to 35 who had recovered from COVID-19. The chain joins TRBV29-1 to TRBJ2-5; D is unresolved. The sample consisted of PBMCs or T cells enriched from blood (not recorded which). DNA for the CDR3: TGCAGCGTTGAAGAACCCGGGGAGACCCAGTACTTC. It yields the protein CSVEEPGETQYF. The full variable domain, completed using reference TRBV29-1 and TRBJ2-5, is SAVISQKPSRDICQRGTSLTIQCQVDSQVTMMFWYRQQPGQSLTLIATANQGSEATYESGFVIDKFPISRPNLTFSTLTVSNMSPEDSSIYLCSVEEPGETQYFGPGTRLLVL.